This T cell receptor beta chain appears in the sequencing data of a study of blood T cell repertoires in COVID-19. Overall study: PBMCs, B-cell-depleted T cells, or T cells were the source of the cDNA or gDNA that made up the material.

The CDR3 has 13 residues. Trimming removed 4 bases at V and 5 bases at J, with 11 bases between. Germline V lookup: CDR1 SNHLY, CDR2 FYNNEI. Measured with immunoSEQ multiplex PCR; TCRdb has only the in-frame clones, and not every one. The sample has about 75,000 clones; 90% are singletons. The specimen sequenced was peripheral blood. The chain links TRBV2 to TRBJ1-2; the D is unclear. The sequence came from a human donor in a cohort sampled during active COVID-19. CDR3 coding DNA: TGTGCCAGCAGTGTGGCTCCGGGGTATGGCTACACCTTC. As protein: CASSVAPGYGYTF.